This T cell receptor (beta chain) was retrieved from a study of blood T cell repertoires in COVID-19. Libraries were prepared by immunoSEQ multiplex PCR; TCRdb keeps only in-frame clonotypes and omits some of them. The sample has 180,000 or so clones; nearly 90% are singletons. Trimming removed 5 bases from V and 4 bases from J; junction bases left unmatched: 8. Germline V gene sequence: CDR1 LNHDA, CDR2 SQIVND (reference sequence). This CDR3 region has 15 residues. The sequence was collected from a man between 50 and 59 years old with acute or convalescent COVID-19. The source material was peripheral blood. The rearrangement uses TRBV19 and TRBJ1-1, with 9 bases matching TRBD1. The CDR3 nucleotides read TGTGCCAGTAGTCGACAGGGGGGTAGGGGCACTGAAGCTTTCTTT. Its protein product is CASSRQGGRGTEAFF.